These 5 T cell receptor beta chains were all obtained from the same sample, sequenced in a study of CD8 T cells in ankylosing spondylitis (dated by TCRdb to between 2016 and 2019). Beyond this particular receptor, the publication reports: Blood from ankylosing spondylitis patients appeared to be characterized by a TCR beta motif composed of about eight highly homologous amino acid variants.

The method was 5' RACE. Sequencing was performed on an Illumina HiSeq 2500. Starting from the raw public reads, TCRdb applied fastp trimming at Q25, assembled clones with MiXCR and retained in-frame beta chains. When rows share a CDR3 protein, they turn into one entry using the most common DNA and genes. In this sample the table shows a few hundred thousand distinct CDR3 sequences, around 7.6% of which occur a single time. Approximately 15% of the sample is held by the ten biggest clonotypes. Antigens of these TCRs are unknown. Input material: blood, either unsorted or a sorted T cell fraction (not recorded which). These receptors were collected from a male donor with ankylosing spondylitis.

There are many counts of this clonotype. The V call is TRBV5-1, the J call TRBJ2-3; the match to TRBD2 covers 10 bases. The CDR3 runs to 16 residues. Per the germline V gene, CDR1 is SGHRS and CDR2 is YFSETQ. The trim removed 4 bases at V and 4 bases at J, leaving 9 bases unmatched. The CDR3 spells CASSPPLAGVADTQYF. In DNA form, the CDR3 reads TGCGCCAGCAGCCCTCCCCTAGCGGGAGTAGCAGATACGCAGTATTTT.

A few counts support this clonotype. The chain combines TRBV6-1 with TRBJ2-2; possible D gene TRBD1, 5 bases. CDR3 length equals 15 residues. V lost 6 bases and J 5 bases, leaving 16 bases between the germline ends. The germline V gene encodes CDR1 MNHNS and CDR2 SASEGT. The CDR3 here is CASSESRVDTGELFF. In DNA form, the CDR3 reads TGTGCCAGCAGCGAATCCAGGGTAGATACCGGGGAGCTGTTTTTT.

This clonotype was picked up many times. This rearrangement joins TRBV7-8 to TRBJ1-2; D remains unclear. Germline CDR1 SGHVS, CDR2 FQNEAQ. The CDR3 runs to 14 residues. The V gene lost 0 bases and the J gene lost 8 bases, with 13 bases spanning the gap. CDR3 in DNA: TGTGCCAGCAGCTTAGCCGTGGCCGACGTAGGCTACACCTTC. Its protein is CASSLAVADVGYTF.

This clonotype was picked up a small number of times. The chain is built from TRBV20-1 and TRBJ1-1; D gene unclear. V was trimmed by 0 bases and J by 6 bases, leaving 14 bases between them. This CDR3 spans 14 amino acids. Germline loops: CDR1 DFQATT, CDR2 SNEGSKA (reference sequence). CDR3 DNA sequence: TGCAGTGCTAGAGATCTTTGGGCTTATTCTGAAGCTTTCTTT. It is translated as CSARDLWAYSEAFF.

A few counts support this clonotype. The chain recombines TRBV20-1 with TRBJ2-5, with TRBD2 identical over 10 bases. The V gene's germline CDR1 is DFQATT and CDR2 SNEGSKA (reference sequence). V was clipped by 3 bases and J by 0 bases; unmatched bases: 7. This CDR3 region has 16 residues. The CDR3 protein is CSASWLAGANQETQYF. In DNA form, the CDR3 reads TGCAGTGCTAGTTGGCTAGCGGGAGCCAACCAAGAGACCCAGTACTTC.